Below, 28 T cell receptor beta chains from the same sample are listed, as sequenced in a study of cytomegalovirus exposure and HLA in healthy donors. In the PCR, 60 Vbeta and 13 Jbeta primers were used. Sequencing was performed with immunoSEQ multiplex PCR; in TCRdb, only in-frame clones are kept and a portion is missing. The sample lists roughly 200,000 clones; 85% to 90% were seen once. Sequenced: PBMCs. Receptor source: a woman younger than 30 in good health and CMV-seronegative.

The rearrangement links TRBV4-1 to TRBJ1-2, with D hard to call. V dropped 1 base and J dropped 8 bases, with 20 bases sitting between them. This CDR3 comprises 16 residues. Germline V gene lookup returns CDR1 MGHRA and CDR2 YSYEKL. The DNA for the CDR3 is TGCGCCAGCAGCCAAGGGTTTGCGGGGAGGGTGAGAGGCTACACCTTC. Amino acid sequence: CASSQGFAGRVRGYTF.

V is TRBV5-1 and J is TRBJ1-4, with TRBD1 as a possible D gene (5 bases). Germline CDR1 and CDR2: SGHRS and YFSETQ. The CDR3 is 15 amino acids. V gave up 2 bases and J gave up 6 bases, with 14 bases separating them. DNA for the CDR3: TGCGCCAGCAGCTTCTTCGGGGGAGGGGATGAAAAACTGTTTTTT. It codes for CASSFFGGGDEKLFF.

V is TRBV5-1 and J is TRBJ1-2; D uncertain. In germline, CDR1 is SGHRS, CDR2 YFSETQ. Trimming took off 4 bases at V and 2 bases at J, with 18 bases between the two ends. The CDR3 runs to 16 residues. The CDR3 sequence is CASSRLAGGSNYGYTF. The CDR3 region has the DNA TGCGCCAGCAGCCGGTTGGCAGGCGGGTCCAACTATGGCTACACCTTC.

This chain links TRBV5-1 with TRBJ2-2, with D possibly TRBD1 on 7 matching bases. CDR3 length: 14 amino acids. The V gene's germline CDR1 is SGHRS and CDR2 YFSETQ. The V and J ends lost 5 bases and 3 bases respectively, with 11 bases between them. DNA of the CDR3: TGCGCCAGCAGGCGGGACAGACACACCGGGGAGCTGTTTTTT. It codes for CASRRDRHTGELFF.

This chain links TRBV28 with TRBJ2-3, with TRBD1 as a possible D gene (5 bases). Trimming took 5 bases from V and 7 from J, leaving 13 bases between them. Germline V lookup: CDR1 MDHEN, CDR2 SYDVKM. The CDR3 has 13 amino acids. In DNA form, the CDR3 reads TGTGCCAGCAGTGACAGTGTTCCGCATACGCAGTATTTT. It is translated as CASSDSVPHTQYF.

Here the CDR3 DNA reads TGTGCCAGTAGCCCGATCGTACAGACAATTTACAATGAGCAGTTCTTC. Protein: CASSPIVQTIYNEQFF. V is TRBV19 and J is TRBJ2-1, with unresolved D. This CDR3 has 16 residues. Germline CDR1 reads LNHDA; CDR2 reads SQIVND (reference sequence). Trimming took 6 bases from V and 4 from J, leaving 19 bases between them.

The V and J genes are TRBV10-3 and TRBJ1-5; TRBD1 matches 9 bases. Germline V CDR1 and CDR2: ENHRY, SYGVKD. The CDR3 consists of 15 residues. J was trimmed by 7 bases and V by 2 bases; bases with no gene match: 6. CDR3 amino acids: CAISEGTGGRQPQHF. The CDR3 bases are TGTGCCATCAGTGAGGGAACAGGGGGCAGGCAGCCCCAGCATTTT.

The V gene is TRBV25-1, the J gene TRBJ2-7, with D hard to call. This CDR3 has 13 amino acids. The V end was cut by 3 bases, the J end by 0 bases, with 6 bases between. Per the germline V gene, CDR1 is MGHDK and CDR2 is SYGVNS. The CDR3 DNA is TGTGCCAGCAGTGAGAGCAACTCCTACGAGCAGTACTTC. It yields the protein CASSESNSYEQYF.

The sample holds one count of this clone. The chain uses TRBV11-2 and TRBJ2-1; TRBD2 matches 9 bases. CDR1 is SGHAT and CDR2 is FQNNGV in the germline V gene. Trimming removed 6 bases from V and 8 bases from J; junction bases left unmatched: 14. This CDR3 comprises 16 residues. The DNA for the CDR3 is TGTGCCAGCAGATGGGGGGCGGGGGGGCCGGGCTATGAGCAGTTCTTC. Residues: CASRWGAGGPGYEQFF.

V and J are TRBV28 and TRBJ2-7; the D gene is possibly TRBD1 (5 bases). V shed 7 bases and J shed 2 bases, with 15 bases lying between them. The CDR3 sequence is 14 residues long. Germline values: CDR1 MDHEN, CDR2 SYDVKM. The CDR3 protein is CASKHQGEAYEQYF. In DNA form, the CDR3 reads TGTGCCAGCAAGCACCAGGGCGAAGCCTACGAGCAGTACTTC.

The chain carries TRBV5-1 and TRBJ2-3; D unclear. Trimming pared 0 bases from V and 5 bases from J, leaving 13 bases between. Germline V gives CDR1 SGHRS, CDR2 YFSETQ. The CDR3 is 15 residues long. The CDR3 loop is CASSLDVARGDTQYF. The CDR3 coding sequence is TGCGCCAGCAGCTTGGACGTGGCTAGAGGAGATACGCAGTATTTT.

The DNA for the CDR3 is TGCGCCAGCAGCTTGGAGGGATTGGGGGGGGAGACCCAGTACTTC. It codes for CASSLEGLGGETQYF. The chain employs TRBV5-1 and TRBJ2-5, with 7 bases that match TRBD2. The J segment lost 5 bases and the V segment lost 0 bases, leaving 7 bases of the junction unmatched. The CDR3 covers 15 residues. Germline lookup yields CDR1 SGHRS and CDR2 YFSETQ.

The J gene is TRBJ1-2, the V gene TRBV6-1; no clear D. Trimming stripped 2 bases from V and 8 bases from J, with 18 bases between. The length of the CDR3 is 15 residues. CDR1 is MNHNS, CDR2 SASEGT, per germline. The CDR3 sequence: CASSELIGRFGGYTF. The CDR3 DNA reads TGTGCCAGCAGTGAATTGATCGGCAGGTTCGGAGGCTACACCTTC.

The rearrangement links TRBV11-2 to TRBJ2-3; 8 bases match TRBD2. Trimming cost V 7 bases and J 1 base; bases outside gene matches: 7. The CDR3 contains 15 residues. CDR1 is SGHAT and CDR2 is FQNNGV in the germline V gene. CDR3 sequence: CASIRTSQGTDTQYF. DNA for the CDR3: TGTGCCAGCATCCGGACTAGCCAGGGCACAGATACGCAGTATTTT.

This sequence joins TRBV5-1 and TRBJ2-1, with TRBD1 identical over 11 bases. The V gene end was trimmed by 2 bases and the J gene end by 7 bases; junction bases not matched to a gene: 5. The germline V gene encodes CDR1 SGHRS and CDR2 YFSETQ. The CDR3 has 15 residues. CDR3 sequence (DNA): TGCGCCAGCAGCTTAGGACAGGGGGCAGTTAATGAGCAGTTCTTC. It is translated as CASSLGQGAVNEQFF.

The gene calls are TRBV6-1 and TRBJ2-3; 7 positions match TRBD2. Germline CDR1 and CDR2: MNHNS and SASEGT. The length of the CDR3 is 14 residues. The V and J ends lost 3 bases and 4 bases, in that order; junction bases with no gene match: 4. The chain's CDR3 is CASSERGRSDTQYF. The CDR3 bases are TGTGCCAGCAGTGAGCGGGGGAGGTCAGATACGCAGTATTTT.

This chain connects TRBV7-2 to TRBJ2-1; D ambiguous. The CDR3 consists of 11 residues. V gave up 4 bases and J gave up 14 bases, with 12 bases separating them. Germline V gene lookup returns CDR1 SGHTA and CDR2 FQGNSA. CDR3 sequence reads: CASSSTPVEFF. In DNA, the CDR3 is TGTGCCAGCAGCTCAACTCCTGTGGAGTTCTTC.

The chain is built from TRBV7-2 and TRBJ2-1, with 8 bases identical to TRBD1. Germline assignment: CDR1 SGHTA and CDR2 FQGNSA. The CDR3 totals 18 residues. Trimming took 1 base from V and 2 from J; bases not matched to a gene: 10. The DNA for the CDR3 is TGTGCCAGCAGCTTAGTACTTCAGGGGGCTGGCACCTACAATGAGCAGTTCTTC. It translates to CASSLVLQGAGTYNEQFF.

The chain links TRBV12-5 to TRBJ1-2; D may be TRBD1 (6 bases). V was cut by 2 bases and J by 6 bases, with 10 bases left in between. The CDR3 spans 13 residues. Germline assignment: CDR1 LGHNT and CDR2 FRNRAP. The CDR3 nucleotides are TGTGCTAGTGGTTTGACAGGGTTTGATGGCTACACCTTC. Its protein is CASGLTGFDGYTF.

The rearrangement joins TRBV4-1 to TRBJ2-7, with D hard to call. Germline values: CDR1 MGHRA, CDR2 YSYEKL. This CDR3 contains 13 residues. The germline V and J ends were trimmed by 1 base and 3 bases, with 7 bases remaining between them. The CDR3 DNA sequence: TGCGCCAGCAGCCAAGTCCAAAACTACGAGCAGTACTTC. Translating gives CASSQVQNYEQYF.

This chain connects TRBV7-6 to TRBJ2-7, with 13 bases fitting TRBD2. Trimming took 5 bases from V and 4 from J; bases not matched to a gene: 11. The germline gives CDR1 SGHVS, CDR2 FNYEAQ. The CDR3 runs 17 residues. The DNA of the CDR3 is TGTGCCAGCAGCCTCCATCAAGGGACTAGCGGGAAATACGAGCAGTACTTC. Protein product: CASSLHQGTSGKYEQYF.

V is TRBV6-1 and J is TRBJ2-5; 8 nucleotides align to TRBD2. Germline lookup yields CDR1 MNHNS and CDR2 SASEGT. V trimming: 6 bases; J trimming: 4 bases; junction bases outside the gene matches: 10. The CDR3 totals 15 residues. DNA of the CDR3: TGTGCCAGCAGGAGAAGGCGGGAGGCACTAGAGACCCAGTACTTC. It translates to CASRRRREALETQYF.

This clone was recorded once. The rearrangement uses TRBV4-1 and TRBJ1-2; the D gene is possibly TRBD1 (6 bases). V gave up 3 bases and J gave up 7 bases, with 15 bases separating them. The CDR3 length is 14 residues. CDR1 is MGHRA and CDR2 is YSYEKL in the germline V gene. For the CDR3, the DNA is TGCGCCAGCAGCCATACTACAGGGTGGCGTGGCTACACCTTC. It encodes CASSHTTGWRGYTF.

This chain links TRBV7-9 with TRBJ2-5; D may be TRBD1 (5 bases). The J call could be wrong; TRBJ2-7 is a better fit for the DNA end. Germline CDR1 SEHNR, CDR2 FQNEAQ (reference sequence). This CDR3 contains 15 residues. In DNA form, the CDR3 reads TGTGCCAGCAGCCACCCCACAGGAGTCTCCTACGAGCAGTACTTC. Translated: CASSHPTGVSYEQYF.

The chain uses TRBV4-1 and TRBJ1-1; perhaps TRBD1 as D (6 bases). This CDR3 is built from 15 residues. Trimming removed 3 bases at V and 2 bases at J, with 13 bases between. Per the germline V gene, CDR1 is MGHRA and CDR2 is YSYEKL. The DNA for the CDR3 is TGCGCCAGCAGCCACCAACAGGGAGCCAACACTGAAGCTTTCTTT. It is translated as CASSHQQGANTEAFF.

The gene calls are TRBV2 and TRBJ2-1; 8 bases are a match to TRBD1. V gave up 8 bases and J gave up 0 bases; unmatched junction bases: 3. Germline V gene data show CDR1 as SNHLY and CDR2 as FYNNEI. There are 14 residues in the CDR3. The CDR3 loop reads CASAGGDSYNEQFF. The DNA for the CDR3 is TGTGCCAGCGCAGGGGGCGACTCCTACAATGAGCAGTTCTTC. The full variable domain, with the rest looked up from reference TRBV2 and TRBJ2-1, is EPEVTQTPSHQVTQMGQEVILRCVPISNHLYFYWYRQILGQKVEFLVSFYNNEISEKSEIFDDQFSVERPDGSNFTLKIRSTKLEDSAMYFCASAGGDSYNEQFFGPGTRLTVL.

The chain combines TRBV7-2 with TRBJ2-7; 8 bases line up with TRBD1. The J segment lost 4 bases and the V segment lost 7 bases, leaving 9 bases of the junction unmatched. The CDR3 runs 14 residues. From germline, CDR1 is SGHTA and CDR2 FQGNSA. In DNA form, the CDR3 reads TGTGCCAGCAAACCATGGACAGGGAGGTACGAGCAGTACTTC. Translated: CASKPWTGRYEQYF.

The chain combines TRBV7-2 with TRBJ2-5; 7 bases are shared with TRBD1. TRBJ2-7 explains the end of the DNA better; the J call may be wrong. The CDR3 is 15 amino acids. Germline V gene data show CDR1 as SGHTA and CDR2 as FQGNSA. This CDR3 is CASSFVRDSPYEQYF. The CDR3 DNA sequence: TGTGCCAGCAGCTTTGTCCGGGACAGCCCCTACGAGCAGTACTTC.